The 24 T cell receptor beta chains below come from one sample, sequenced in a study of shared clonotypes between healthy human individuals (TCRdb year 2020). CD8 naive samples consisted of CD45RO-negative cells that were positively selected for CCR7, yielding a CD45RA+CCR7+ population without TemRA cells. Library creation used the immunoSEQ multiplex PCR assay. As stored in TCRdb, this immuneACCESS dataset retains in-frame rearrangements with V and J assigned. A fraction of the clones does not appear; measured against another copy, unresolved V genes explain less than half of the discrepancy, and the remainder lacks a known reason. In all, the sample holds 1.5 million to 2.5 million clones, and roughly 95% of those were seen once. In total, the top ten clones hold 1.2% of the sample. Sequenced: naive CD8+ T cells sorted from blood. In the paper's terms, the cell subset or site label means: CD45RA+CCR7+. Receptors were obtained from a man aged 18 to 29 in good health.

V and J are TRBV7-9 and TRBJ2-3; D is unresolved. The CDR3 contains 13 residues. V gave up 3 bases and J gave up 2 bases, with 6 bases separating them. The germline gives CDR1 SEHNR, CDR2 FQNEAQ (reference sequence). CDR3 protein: CASSFPLTDTQYF. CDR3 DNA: TGTGCCAGCAGCTTCCCACTCACAGATACGCAGTATTTT.

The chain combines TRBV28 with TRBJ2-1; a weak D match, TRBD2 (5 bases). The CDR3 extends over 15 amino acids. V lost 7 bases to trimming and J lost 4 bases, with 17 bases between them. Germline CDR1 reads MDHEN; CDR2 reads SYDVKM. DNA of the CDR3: TGTGCCAGCACCCAGACTATGCCCGATTACAATGAGCAGTTCTTC. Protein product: CASTQTMPDYNEQFF.

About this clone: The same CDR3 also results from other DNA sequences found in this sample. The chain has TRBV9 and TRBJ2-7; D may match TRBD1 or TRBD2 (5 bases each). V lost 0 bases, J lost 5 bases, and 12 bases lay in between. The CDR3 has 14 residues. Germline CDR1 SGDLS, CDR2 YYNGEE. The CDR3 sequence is CASSVGPRGDEQYF. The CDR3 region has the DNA TGTGCCAGCAGCGTAGGCCCGAGGGGTGACGAGCAGTACTTC.

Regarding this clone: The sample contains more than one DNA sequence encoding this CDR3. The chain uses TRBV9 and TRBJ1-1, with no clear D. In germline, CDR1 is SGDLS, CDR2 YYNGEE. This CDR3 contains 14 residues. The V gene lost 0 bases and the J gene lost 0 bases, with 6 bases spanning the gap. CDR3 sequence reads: CASSVGGMNTEAFF. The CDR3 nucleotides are TGTGCCAGCAGCGTAGGCGGGATGAACACTGAAGCTTTCTTT.

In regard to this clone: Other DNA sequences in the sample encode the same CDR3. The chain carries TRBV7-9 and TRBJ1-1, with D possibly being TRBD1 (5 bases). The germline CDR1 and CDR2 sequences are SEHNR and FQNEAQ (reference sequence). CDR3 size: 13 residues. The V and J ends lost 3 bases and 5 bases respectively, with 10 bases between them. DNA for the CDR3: TGTGCCAGCAGCTTCGGGGGGATAACTGAAGCTTTCTTT. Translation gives CASSFGGITEAFF.

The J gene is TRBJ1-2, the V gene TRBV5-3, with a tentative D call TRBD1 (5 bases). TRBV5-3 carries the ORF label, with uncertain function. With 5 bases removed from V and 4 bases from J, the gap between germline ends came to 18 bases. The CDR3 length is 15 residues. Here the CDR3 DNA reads TGTGCCAGAAGAATACGGGACCGACCCAGCTATGGCTACACCTTC. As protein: CARRIRDRPSYGYTF.

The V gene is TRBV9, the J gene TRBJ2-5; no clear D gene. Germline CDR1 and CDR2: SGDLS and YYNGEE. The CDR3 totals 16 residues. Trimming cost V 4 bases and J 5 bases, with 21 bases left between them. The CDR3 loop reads CASSPEASYGHETQYF. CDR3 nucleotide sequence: TGTGCCAGCAGCCCCGAGGCCTCCTACGGCCATGAGACCCAGTACTTC.

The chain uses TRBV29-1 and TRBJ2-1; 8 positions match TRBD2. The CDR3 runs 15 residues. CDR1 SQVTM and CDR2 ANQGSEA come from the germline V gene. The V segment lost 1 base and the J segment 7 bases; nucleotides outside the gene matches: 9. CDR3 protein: CSVEGGSLAGNEQFF. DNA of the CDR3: TGCAGCGTTGAAGGAGGGAGTCTAGCGGGTAATGAGCAGTTCTTC.

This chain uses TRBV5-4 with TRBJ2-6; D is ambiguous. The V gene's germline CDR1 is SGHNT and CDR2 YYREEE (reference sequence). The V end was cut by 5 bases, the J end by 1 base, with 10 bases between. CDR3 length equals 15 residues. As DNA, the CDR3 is TGTGCCAGCAGACACCCACTGTCTGGGGCCAACGTCCTGACTTTC. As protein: CASRHPLSGANVLTF.

CDR3 bases: TGTGCCAGCAGTTGGCGGGAATCCTACAATGAGCAGTTCTTC. Translating it yields CASSWRESYNEQFF. The V gene is TRBV6-5, the J gene TRBJ2-1, with D possibly being TRBD2 (6 bases). With 4 bases removed from V and 1 base from J, the gap between germline ends came to 8 bases. Germline V CDR1 and CDR2: MNHEY, SVGAGI. The CDR3 totals 14 residues.

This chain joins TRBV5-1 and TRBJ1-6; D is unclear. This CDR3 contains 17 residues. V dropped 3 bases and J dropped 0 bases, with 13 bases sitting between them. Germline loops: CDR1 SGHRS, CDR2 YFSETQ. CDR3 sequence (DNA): TGCGCCAGCAGCTCCACAGAGACCAGCTCCTATAATTCACCCCTCCACTTT. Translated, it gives CASSSTETSSYNSPLHF.

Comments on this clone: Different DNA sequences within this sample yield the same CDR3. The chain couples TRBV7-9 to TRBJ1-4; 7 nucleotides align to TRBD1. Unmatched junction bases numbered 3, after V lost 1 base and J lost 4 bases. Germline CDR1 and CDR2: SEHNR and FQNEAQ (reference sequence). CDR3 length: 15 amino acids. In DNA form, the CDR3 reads TGTGCCAGCAGCTTAGGAGCAGGGGGTAATGAAAAACTGTTTTTT. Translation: CASSLGAGGNEKLFF.

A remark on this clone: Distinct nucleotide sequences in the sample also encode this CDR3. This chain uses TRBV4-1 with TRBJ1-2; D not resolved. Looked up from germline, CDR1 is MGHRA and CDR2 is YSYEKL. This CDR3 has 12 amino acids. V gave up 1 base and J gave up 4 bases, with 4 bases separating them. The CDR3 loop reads CASSQGTYGYTF. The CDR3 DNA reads TGCGCCAGCAGCCAAGGGACCTATGGCTACACCTTC.

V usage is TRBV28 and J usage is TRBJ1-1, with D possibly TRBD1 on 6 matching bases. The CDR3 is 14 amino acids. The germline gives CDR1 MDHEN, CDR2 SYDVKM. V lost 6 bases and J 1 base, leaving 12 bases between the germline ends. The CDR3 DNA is TGTGCCAGCAGGTTGGACAGCCCGAACACTGAAGCTTTCTTT. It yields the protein CASRLDSPNTEAFF.

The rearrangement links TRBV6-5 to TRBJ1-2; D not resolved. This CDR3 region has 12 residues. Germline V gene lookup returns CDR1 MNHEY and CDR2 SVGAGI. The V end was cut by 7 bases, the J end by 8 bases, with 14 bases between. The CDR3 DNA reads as TGTGCCAGCATTAATAGGGAAAGGGGCTACACCTTC. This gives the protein CASINRERGYTF.

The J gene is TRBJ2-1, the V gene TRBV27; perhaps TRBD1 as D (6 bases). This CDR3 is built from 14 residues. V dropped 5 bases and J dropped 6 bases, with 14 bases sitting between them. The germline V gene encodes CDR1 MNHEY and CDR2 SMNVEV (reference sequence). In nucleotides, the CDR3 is TGTGCCAGCAGTCCTTACAGGGACGGCAATGAGCAGTTCTTC. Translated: CASSPYRDGNEQFF.

The CDR3 here is CATSRDLASNSPLHF. Written as DNA, the CDR3 is TGTGCCACCAGCAGAGATCTGGCTTCTAATTCACCCCTCCACTTT. This sequence joins TRBV15 and TRBJ1-6, with D unresolved. Germline V gives CDR1 LNHNV, CDR2 YYDKDF (reference sequence). There are 15 residues in the CDR3. The V gene lost 0 bases and the J gene lost 6 bases, with 9 bases spanning the gap.

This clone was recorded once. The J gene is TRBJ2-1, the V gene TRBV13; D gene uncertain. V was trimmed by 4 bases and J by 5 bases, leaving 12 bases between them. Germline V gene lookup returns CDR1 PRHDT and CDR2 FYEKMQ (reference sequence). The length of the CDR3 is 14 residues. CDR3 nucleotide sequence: TGTGCCAGCAGCTCCCAGTCGGAGAACAATGAGCAGTTCTTC. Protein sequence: CASSSQSENNEQFF.

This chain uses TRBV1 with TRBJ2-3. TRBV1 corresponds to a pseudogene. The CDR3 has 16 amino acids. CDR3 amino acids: CTSSPKRISSTDTQYF. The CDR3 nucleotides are TGCACCAGCAGCCCAAAAAGAATCTCTAGCACAGATACGCAGTATTTT.

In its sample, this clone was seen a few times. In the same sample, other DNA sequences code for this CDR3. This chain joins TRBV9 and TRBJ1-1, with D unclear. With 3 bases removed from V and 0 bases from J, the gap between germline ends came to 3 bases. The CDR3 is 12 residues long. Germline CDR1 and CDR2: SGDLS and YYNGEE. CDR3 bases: TGTGCCAGCAGCGGACTGAACACTGAAGCTTTCTTT. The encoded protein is CASSGLNTEAFF. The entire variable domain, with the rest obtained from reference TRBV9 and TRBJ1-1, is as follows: DSGVTQTPKHLITATGQRVTLRCSPRSGDLSVYWYQQSLDQGLQFLIQYYNGEERAKGNILERFSAQQFPDLHSELNLSSLELGDSALYFCASSGLNTEAFFGQGTRLTVV.

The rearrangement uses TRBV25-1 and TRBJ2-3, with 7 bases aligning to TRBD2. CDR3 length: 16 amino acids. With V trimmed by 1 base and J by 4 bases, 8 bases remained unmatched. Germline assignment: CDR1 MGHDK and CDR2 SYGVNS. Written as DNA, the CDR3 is TGTGCCAGCAGTGAATGGTCTAGCGGAAGTTCAGATACGCAGTATTTT. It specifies CASSEWSSGSSDTQYF.

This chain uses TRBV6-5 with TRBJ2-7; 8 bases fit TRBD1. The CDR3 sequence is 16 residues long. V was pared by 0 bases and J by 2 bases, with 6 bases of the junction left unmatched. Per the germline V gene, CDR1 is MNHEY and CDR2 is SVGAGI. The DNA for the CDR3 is TGTGCCAGCAGTTACTCCACGGGACAGGAGACCTACGAGCAGTACTTC. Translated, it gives CASSYSTGQETYEQYF.

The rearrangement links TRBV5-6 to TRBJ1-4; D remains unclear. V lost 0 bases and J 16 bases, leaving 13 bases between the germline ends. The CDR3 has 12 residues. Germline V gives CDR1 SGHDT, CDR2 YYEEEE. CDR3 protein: CASSLAGSPGFF. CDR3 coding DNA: TGTGCCAGCAGCTTGGCCGGCAGCCCAGGGTTTTTT.

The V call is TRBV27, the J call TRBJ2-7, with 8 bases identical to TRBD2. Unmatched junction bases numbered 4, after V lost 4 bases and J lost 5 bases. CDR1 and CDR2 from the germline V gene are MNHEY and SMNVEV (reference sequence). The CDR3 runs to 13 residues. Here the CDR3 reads CASSSGLGHEQYF. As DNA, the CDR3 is TGTGCCAGCAGTTCGGGACTAGGACACGAGCAGTACTTC.